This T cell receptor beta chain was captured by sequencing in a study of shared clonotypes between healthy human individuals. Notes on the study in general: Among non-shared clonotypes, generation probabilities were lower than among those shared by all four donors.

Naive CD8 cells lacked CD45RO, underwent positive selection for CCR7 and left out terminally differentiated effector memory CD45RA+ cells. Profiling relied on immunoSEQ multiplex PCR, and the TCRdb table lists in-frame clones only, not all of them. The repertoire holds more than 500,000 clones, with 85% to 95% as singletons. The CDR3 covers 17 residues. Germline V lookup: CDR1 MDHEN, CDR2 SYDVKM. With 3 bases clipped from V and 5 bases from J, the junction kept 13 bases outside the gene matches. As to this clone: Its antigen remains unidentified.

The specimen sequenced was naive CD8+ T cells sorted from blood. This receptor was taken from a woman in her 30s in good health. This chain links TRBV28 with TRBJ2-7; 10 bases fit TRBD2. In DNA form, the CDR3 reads TGTGCCAGCAGTTTTGTTGAGCAACTAGCGGGACCCCACGAGCAGTACTTC. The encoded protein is CASSFVEQLAGPHEQYF. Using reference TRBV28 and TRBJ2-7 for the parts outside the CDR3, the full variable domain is DVKVTQSSRYLVKRTGEKVFLECVQDMDHENMFWYRQDPGLGLRLIYFSYDVKMKEKGDIPEGYSVSREKKERFSLILESASTNQTSMYLCASSFVEQLAGPHEQYFGPGTRLTVT.